These 9 T cell receptor beta chains originate from one sample sequenced in a study of blood T cell repertoires in COVID-19. The assay was immunoSEQ multiplex PCR, and TCRdb's table has in-frame clones only and misses some. Of about 110,000 clones detected, about 85% appear once; the ten largest clones hold 4% to 5%. The specimen was peripheral blood. The receptors were gathered from a man aged 45-60 years with acute or convalescent COVID-19.

This clone has a handful of counts. The chain has TRBV6-5 and TRBJ2-7; D may be TRBD1 (5 bases). Germline assignment: CDR1 MNHEY and CDR2 SVGAGI. Trimming left V 0 bases short and J 4 bases short, with 16 bases between. The CDR3 is 16 residues long. As DNA, the CDR3 is TGTGCCAGCAGTTACTCCAGTACAGGTTCGGGTTACGAGCAGTACTTC. Its protein is CASSYSSTGSGYEQYF.

The rearrangement joins TRBV5-6 to TRBJ1-6; 10 bases align to TRBD1. The V gene's germline CDR1 is SGHDT and CDR2 YYEEEE. CDR3 length equals 14 residues. J was trimmed by 13 bases and V by 5 bases; bases with no gene match: 9. CDR3 protein: CASRSGTGVSPLHF. In DNA, the CDR3 is TGTGCCAGCAGATCCGGGACAGGGGTTTCGCCCCTCCACTTT.

This chain connects TRBV15 to TRBJ2-1, with 7 bases lining up with TRBD2. The CDR3 loop spans 15 amino acids. Germline V gives CDR1 LNHNV, CDR2 YYDKDF (reference sequence). The trim removed 0 bases at V and 1 base at J, leaving 0 bases unmatched. The DNA for the CDR3 is TGTGCCACCAGCAGAGAGCGGGAGTCCTACAATGAGCAGTTCTTC. Translation: CATSRERESYNEQFF.

This clone was seen once. The chain combines TRBV9 with TRBJ1-2; possibly TRBD1 for D (5 bases). CDR3 size: 15 residues. Trimming stripped 0 bases from V and 1 base from J, with 10 bases between. From germline, CDR1 is SGDLS and CDR2 YYNGEE. The chain's CDR3 is CASSVEGLDNYGYTF. CDR3 nucleotides: TGTGCCAGCAGCGTAGAGGGGCTGGATAACTATGGCTACACCTTC. Using reference TRBV9 and TRBJ1-2 for the parts outside the CDR3, the full variable domain is DSGVTQTPKHLITATGQRVTLRCSPRSGDLSVYWYQQSLDQGLQFLIQYYNGEERAKGNILERFSAQQFPDLHSELNLSSLELGDSALYFCASSVEGLDNYGYTFGSGTRLTVV.

The chain is built from TRBV19 and TRBJ2-6; D possibly corresponds to TRBD1 (5 bases). This CDR3 has 15 residues. The ends were cut back, 6 bases at V and 0 bases at J, with 9 bases in the middle. Germline CDR1 reads LNHDA; CDR2 reads SQIVND (reference sequence). CDR3 protein: CASRLDSSGANVLTF. DNA of the CDR3: TGTGCCAGTAGGCTAGACAGCTCTGGGGCCAACGTCCTGACTTTC.

The genes are TRBV19 and TRBJ2-6, with a possible D match to TRBD1 (5 bases). CDR3 length: 17 residues. The germline V gene has CDR1 LNHDA and CDR2 SQIVND (reference sequence). Trimming removed 5 bases from V and 0 bases from J, with 14 bases in between. CDR3 DNA sequence: TGTGCCAGTAGTCAAACAGACAGTGGCTCTGGGGCCAACGTCCTGACTTTC. This translates into CASSQTDSGSGANVLTF.

This sequence joins TRBV6-5 and TRBJ2-7; weak D call: TRBD1 (6 bases). V was pared by 4 bases and J by 0 bases, with 16 bases between. The CDR3 extends over 16 amino acids. Per germline, CDR1 MNHEY and CDR2 SVGAGI. The CDR3 DNA is TGTGCCAGCAGTTCTTATATTGGGGGCTCCTCCTACGAGCAGTACTTC. Its translation: CASSSYIGGSSYEQYF.

The chain is built from TRBV2 and TRBJ1-4, with TRBD1 matching over 11 bases. After removal of 7 bases from V and 8 bases from J, the junction contained 6 bases not matched to a gene. CDR3 length: 14 residues. Germline assignment: CDR1 SNHLY and CDR2 FYNNEI. CDR3 in amino acids: CASKSGQGDEKLFF. The CDR3 bases are TGTGCCAGCAAGTCGGGACAGGGGGACGAAAAACTGTTTTTT.

This clone was detected only a few times. The gene calls are TRBV11-2 and TRBJ1-2; a possible D gene is TRBD1 (5 bases). The CDR3 runs to 13 residues. V lost 5 bases and J 7 bases, leaving 14 bases between the germline ends. Germline V gene sequence: CDR1 SGHAT, CDR2 FQNNGV. The CDR3 DNA follows: TGTGCCAGCAGCCCCCTGGGGGGGACTGGCTACACCTTC. This sequence encodes CASSPLGGTGYTF.